At least ten counts were recorded for the clone carrying this T cell receptor (beta chain). Its antigen remains unknown. This entry comes from a study of T-cell reconstitution after alpha-beta-depleted transplantation in children. The study's findings and limits: The authors attributed T-cell counts and diversity one year after transplant mostly to newly produced T cells. Surviving recipient T cells and thymic progenitors underlay high day-60 TCRbeta diversity in some patients. The study reportedly traced alpha-beta T cells about two months after transplant to several hundred expanded graft clones.

CDR1 and CDR2 from the germline V gene are KGHDR and SFDVKD. The CDR3 extends over 12 amino acids. Trimming took off 0 bases at V and 4 bases at J, with 0 bases between the two ends. Unique molecular identifiers were incorporated when the TCRbeta library was constructed. Each CDR3 protein gets one entry after TCRdb re-called the PCR reads with MiXCR. Found here are 600,000 to 700,000 distinct CDR3 sequences, around 14% of them singletons; the top ten hold 0.75% to 0.85%. The clonotype originates from a girl aged 2-10 years with congenital amegakaryocytic thrombocytopenia, due to receive a stem cell transplant. Here the sequenced sample was PBMCs, taken before TCRalphabeta/CD19-depleted stem cell transplant. The chain combines TRBV24-1 with TRBJ1-5; no firm D call. As DNA, the CDR3 is TGTGCCACCAGTGATTTGAATCAGCCCCAGCATTTT. Its protein product is CATSDLNQPQHF.